The 28 T cell receptor beta chains below were found in one sample sequenced in a study of blood T cell repertoires in COVID-19. Produced via immunoSEQ multiplex PCR; TCRdb's table is partial and in-frame only. This sample has fewer than 450,000 clones, with 87% found just once. Sample: peripheral blood. The origin of the receptors is a woman aged 50 to 60 with COVID-19, enrolled during active disease.

Concerning this clone itself: This sample also contains other DNA sequences that code for the same CDR3. The rearrangement uses TRBV7-9 and TRBJ2-7; D possibly corresponds to TRBD2 (6 bases). V lost 0 bases, J lost 3 bases, and 12 bases lay in between. The CDR3 contains 15 residues. Germline CDR1 SEHNR, CDR2 FQNEAQ (reference sequence). CDR3 sequence reads: CASSLAGGTSYEQYF. CDR3 coding DNA: TGTGCCAGCAGCTTAGCGGGCGGGACCAGCTACGAGCAGTACTTC.

Comments on this clone: Additional DNA sequences in this sample encode the identical CDR3. This chain links TRBV30 with TRBJ1-1, with D hard to call. Germline V gene data show CDR1 as GTSNPN and CDR2 as SVGIG (reference sequence). Trimming removed 3 bases at V and 8 bases at J, with 10 bases between. The CDR3 is made up of 11 amino acids. CDR3 bases: TGTGCCTGGAGCCCAACACGAGAAGCTTTCTTT. It yields the protein CAWSPTREAFF.

The sample holds one count of this clone. This chain links TRBV24-1 with TRBJ1-2; possibly TRBD1 for D (5 bases). V lost 4 bases and J lost 4, with 9 bases in between. Germline lookup yields CDR1 KGHDR and CDR2 SFDVKD. The CDR3 runs to 13 residues. CDR3 sequence: CATSEPDSYGYTF. For the CDR3, the DNA is TGTGCCACCAGTGAGCCCGACAGCTATGGCTACACCTTC.

This clone was counted a few times. The chain links TRBV19 to TRBJ1-5; D gene unclear. The germline gives CDR1 LNHDA, CDR2 SQIVND (reference sequence). This CDR3 contains 14 residues. V was shortened by 5 bases and J by 2 bases, with 10 bases between the two germline ends. CDR3 protein: CASSLRGGNQPQHF. The CDR3 DNA reads as TGTGCCAGTAGTCTAAGAGGCGGCAATCAGCCCCAGCATTTT.

The gene calls are TRBV20-1 and TRBJ2-1; 8 bases map to TRBD1. V was pared by 5 bases and J by 15 bases, with 9 bases of the junction left unmatched. Germline V gives CDR1 DFQATT, CDR2 SNEGSKA (reference sequence). There are 11 residues in the CDR3. CDR3 nucleotides: TGCAGTGCTCTTTTGGGACAGGCCGGGTTCTTC. Amino acid sequence: CSALLGQAGFF.

The chain links TRBV6-5 to TRBJ1-3; TRBD1 aligns across 8 bases. Losses at the gene ends were 5 bases for V and 2 bases for J; bases not matched to a gene: 5. Germline V lookup: CDR1 MNHEY, CDR2 SVGAGI. This CDR3 is built from 15 residues. Written as DNA, the CDR3 is TGTGCCAGCAGTCCCACAGGGGGTCCTGGAAACACCATATATTTT. This encodes CASSPTGGPGNTIYF.

V and J are TRBV2 and TRBJ1-1, with a possible D match to TRBD1 (6 bases). In germline, CDR1 is SNHLY, CDR2 FYNNEI. V lost 4 bases and J 5 bases, leaving 26 bases between the germline ends. The CDR3 totals 18 residues. CDR3 amino acids: CASSGLGGASPPGTEAFF. CDR3 DNA sequence: TGTGCCAGCAGTGGTCTAGGGGGGGCCTCCCCGCCCGGTACTGAAGCTTTCTTT.

The V gene is TRBV5-1, the J gene TRBJ2-2, with TRBD2 matching over 8 bases. Trimming removed 1 base from V and 1 base from J; junction bases left unmatched: 6. The CDR3 is 17 residues long. Germline CDR1 is SGHRS and CDR2 is YFSETQ. The CDR3 coding sequence is TGCGCCAGCAGCTTGAATAGCGGGAATCGGAACACCGGGGAGCTGTTTTTT. Its protein is CASSLNSGNRNTGELFF.

The genes are TRBV5-5 and TRBJ2-1; 10 bases match TRBD2. J lost 8 bases, V lost 4 bases, and 18 bases had no gene match. The germline CDR1 and CDR2 sequences are SGHKS and YYEKEE (reference sequence). The CDR3 spans 18 residues. CDR3 nucleotide sequence: TGTGCCAGCAGCCCCATCCGGTCTAGCGGGAGATCTCCGGATGAGCAGTTCTTC. It yields the protein CASSPIRSSGRSPDEQFF. Combining the CDR3 with reference TRBV5-5 and TRBJ2-1 gives the whole variable domain DAGVTQSPTHLIKTRGQQVTLRCSPISGHKSVSWYQQVLGQGPQFIFQYYEKEERGRGNFPDRFSARQFPNYSSELNVNALLLGDSALYLCASSPIRSSGRSPDEQFFGPGTRLTVL.

The V call is TRBV7-3, the J call TRBJ1-1; possible D gene TRBD1, 6 bases. CDR1 is SGHTA and CDR2 is FQGTGA in the germline V gene. Trimming stripped 5 bases from V and 1 base from J, with 14 bases between. The CDR3 is made up of 15 amino acids. The DNA for the CDR3 is TGTGCCAGCAGCCTGCAGACAGGCGGGAACACTGAAGCTTTCTTT. Translated, it gives CASSLQTGGNTEAFF. Drawing the rest from reference TRBV7-3 and TRBJ1-1, the complete variable domain is GAGVSQTPSNKVTEKGKYVELRCDPISGHTALYWYRQSLGQGPEFLIYFQGTGAADDSGLPNDRFFAVRPEGSVSTLKIQRTERGDSAVYLCASSLQTGGNTEAFFGQGTRLTVV.

This chain uses TRBV4-2 with TRBJ1-2, with 11 bases fitting TRBD1. The germline CDR1 and CDR2 sequences are LGHNA and YNFKEQ. V lost 5 bases to trimming and J lost 8 bases; unmatched junction nucleotides: 10. This CDR3 has 15 residues. Here the CDR3 reads CASSLDRTGGEGYTF. In DNA, the CDR3 is TGTGCCAGCAGCTTAGACAGGACAGGGGGCGAAGGCTACACCTTC.

The V gene is TRBV7-9, the J gene TRBJ1-1; 9 bases are shared with TRBD1. The CDR3 is made up of 19 amino acids. Unmatched junction bases numbered 12, after V lost 1 base and J lost 0 bases. From germline, CDR1 is SEHNR and CDR2 FQNEAQ (reference sequence). The CDR3 DNA sequence: TGTGCCAGCAGCTTAGTAGGGGGACAGGGACGGGGACTGAACACTGAAGCTTTCTTT. Translating gives CASSLVGGQGRGLNTEAFF.

This chain connects TRBV6-2 or TRBV6-3 to TRBJ1-5, with 9 bases matching TRBD1. The CDR3 totals 16 residues. Germline V CDR1 and CDR2: MNHEY, SVGEGT. The trim removed 4 bases at V and 5 bases at J, leaving 9 bases unmatched. The CDR3 DNA sequence: TGTGCCAGCAGTTCAGGACAGGGGATTGCGTATCAGCCCCAGCATTTT. Protein product: CASSSGQGIAYQPQHF.

V is TRBV28 and J is TRBJ1-2, with a possible D match to TRBD1 (6 bases). The CDR3 sequence is 14 residues long. Germline V gene sequence: CDR1 MDHEN, CDR2 SYDVKM. Trimming pared 6 bases from V and 4 bases from J, leaving 15 bases between. The CDR3 spells CASRRGEGVYGYTF. CDR3 DNA sequence: TGTGCCAGCAGGCGAGGGGAGGGGGTCTATGGCTACACCTTC.

The chain links TRBV10-1 to TRBJ1-5; weak D call: TRBD1 (6 bases). Germline CDR1 WNHNN, CDR2 SYGVQD (reference sequence). This CDR3 spans 16 amino acids. The V end was cut by 3 bases, the J end by 0 bases, with 12 bases between. The CDR3 loop reads CASSEQGRGSNQPQHF. CDR3 DNA sequence: TGCGCCAGCAGTGAACAGGGAAGGGGTAGCAATCAGCCCCAGCATTTT.

V gene TRBV7-2 combines with J gene TRBJ2-3; TRBD2 agrees at 7 bases. The trim removed 10 bases at V and 2 bases at J, leaving 12 bases unmatched. CDR1 is SGHTA and CDR2 is FQGNSA in the germline V gene. The CDR3 consists of 15 residues. The CDR3 nucleotides are TGTGCCACCTCAATACGGGGGGTACTCACAGATACGCAGTATTTT. As protein: CATSIRGVLTDTQYF. The whole variable domain, remainder taken from reference TRBV7-2 and TRBJ2-3, is GAGVSQSPSNKVTEKGKDVELRCDPISGHTALYWYRQSLGQGLEFLIYFQGNSAPDKSGLPSDRFSAERTGGSVSTLTIQRTQQEDSAVYLCATSIRGVLTDTQYFGPGTRLTVL.

The gene calls are TRBV25-1 and TRBJ2-5; D is undetermined. CDR1 and CDR2 from the germline V gene are MGHDK and SYGVNS. The CDR3 spans 14 residues. V was clipped by 4 bases and J by 0 bases, with 9 bases between them. CDR3 sequence reads: CASSVSTYQETQYF. CDR3 DNA sequence: TGTGCCAGCAGTGTAAGCACGTACCAAGAGACCCAGTACTTC.

This chain uses TRBV5-1 with TRBJ2-2, with D unresolved. Germline loops: CDR1 SGHRS, CDR2 YFSETQ. This CDR3 has 13 residues. Trimming cost V 1 base and J 5 bases, with 6 bases left between them. CDR3 region: CASSLSGTGELFF. For the CDR3, the DNA is TGCGCCAGCAGCTTGTCCGGGACCGGGGAGCTGTTTTTT.

The J gene is TRBJ2-7, the V gene TRBV13; TRBD2 might be the D (5 bases). Germline lookup yields CDR1 PRHDT and CDR2 FYEKMQ (reference sequence). Trimming left V 2 bases short and J 7 bases short, with 18 bases between. The CDR3 runs 15 residues. The CDR3 region has the DNA TGTGCCAGCAGCTTAAGAACCACAGTAAGAGGGGAGCAGTACTTC. Translation gives CASSLRTTVRGEQYF.

The CDR3 bases are TGTGCCAGTAGGCCCCTCACTAGCGGGAGAACAGATACGCAGTATTTT. The encoded protein is CASRPLTSGRTDTQYF. The chain recombines TRBV19 with TRBJ2-3; TRBD2 agrees at 11 bases. V shed 6 bases and J 3 bases; nucleotides not matched to a gene: 8. The CDR3 spans 16 residues. Germline CDR1 and CDR2: LNHDA and SQIVND (reference sequence).

The V call is TRBV29-1, the J call TRBJ2-7; 9 positions agree with TRBD2. The CDR3 is 12 amino acids. Per the germline V gene, CDR1 is SQVTM and CDR2 is ANQGSEA. V shed 4 bases and J 3 bases; nucleotides not matched to a gene: 1. The CDR3 is CSVVSGGYEQYF. CDR3 bases: TGCAGCGTTGTTAGCGGGGGCTACGAGCAGTACTTC.

The gene calls are TRBV19 and TRBJ2-1; possibly TRBD2 for D (5 bases). The CDR3 has 17 residues. Trimming took 9 bases from V and 4 from J, leaving 25 bases between them. CDR1 is LNHDA, CDR2 SQIVND, per germline (reference sequence). CDR3 loop: CASRTHPPTPGYNEQFF. The CDR3, as DNA: TGTGCCAGCCGCACCCACCCACCCACCCCGGGGTACAATGAGCAGTTCTTC.

V is TRBV4-2 and J is TRBJ1-2, with D unclear. V lost 0 bases and J lost 3, with 17 bases in between. Germline loops: CDR1 LGHNA, CDR2 YNFKEQ. CDR3 length: 17 amino acids. The CDR3 nucleotides read TGTGCCAGCAGCCAAGAGGCCAGAACCCAAGGAGACTATGGCTACACCTTC. This codes for CASSQEARTQGDYGYTF.

The CDR3 loop is CASSQDGFRTGTSGNTIYF. The CDR3 DNA reads TGCGCCAGCAGCCAAGATGGTTTTAGAACAGGCACCTCTGGAAACACCATATATTTT. J is TRBJ1-3 and V is TRBV4-1; a possible D gene is TRBD1 (5 bases). The CDR3 contains 19 residues. Trimming removed 0 bases at V and 0 bases at J, with 18 bases between. Germline V gene sequence: CDR1 MGHRA, CDR2 YSYEKL.

The chain links TRBV19 to TRBJ1-3, with 9 bases that match TRBD1. Germline CDR1 reads LNHDA; CDR2 reads SQIVND (reference sequence). This CDR3 contains 15 residues. The trim removed 4 bases at V and 1 base at J, leaving 2 bases unmatched. The CDR3 nucleotides are TGTGCCAGTAGTAGACAGGGGGATTCTGGAAACACCATATATTTT. It translates to CASSRQGDSGNTIYF.

This chain connects TRBV19 to TRBJ1-5, with a possible D match to TRBD1 (6 bases). Trimming left V 3 bases short and J 3 bases short, with 21 bases between. Looked up from germline, CDR1 is LNHDA and CDR2 is SQIVND (reference sequence). This CDR3 is 18 amino acids long. For the CDR3, the DNA is TGTGCCAGTAGTATTGAGGGGCCTGGACAGACCAACAATCAGCCCCAGCATTTT. This gives the protein CASSIEGPGQTNNQPQHF. Full variable domain (outside the CDR3, taken from reference TRBV19 and TRBJ1-5): DGGITQSPKYLFRKEGQNVTLSCEQNLNHDAMYWYRQDPGQGLRLIYYSQIVNDFQKGDIAEGYSVSREKKESFPLTVTSAQKNPTAFYLCASSIEGPGQTNNQPQHFGDGTRLSIL.

The V call is TRBV7-8, the J call TRBJ1-2, with TRBD1 identical over 10 bases. Unmatched junction bases numbered 3, after V lost 3 bases and J lost 5 bases. Germline V gene lookup returns CDR1 SGHVS and CDR2 FQNEAQ. The CDR3 is made up of 14 amino acids. CDR3 amino acids: CASSFAGQGYGYTF. In DNA, the CDR3 is TGTGCCAGCAGCTTCGCGGGACAGGGGTATGGCTACACCTTC.

V and J are TRBV11-3 and TRBJ1-3; no reliable D call. Germline lookup yields CDR1 SGHNT and CDR2 YENEEA. CDR3 size: 14 residues. Between the trimmed V and J ends, which lost 5 bases and 0 bases, there was a span of 8 bases. CDR3 sequence (DNA): TGTGCCAGCAGCCGCGTCCACTCTGGAAACACCATATATTTT. Translated: CASSRVHSGNTIYF.